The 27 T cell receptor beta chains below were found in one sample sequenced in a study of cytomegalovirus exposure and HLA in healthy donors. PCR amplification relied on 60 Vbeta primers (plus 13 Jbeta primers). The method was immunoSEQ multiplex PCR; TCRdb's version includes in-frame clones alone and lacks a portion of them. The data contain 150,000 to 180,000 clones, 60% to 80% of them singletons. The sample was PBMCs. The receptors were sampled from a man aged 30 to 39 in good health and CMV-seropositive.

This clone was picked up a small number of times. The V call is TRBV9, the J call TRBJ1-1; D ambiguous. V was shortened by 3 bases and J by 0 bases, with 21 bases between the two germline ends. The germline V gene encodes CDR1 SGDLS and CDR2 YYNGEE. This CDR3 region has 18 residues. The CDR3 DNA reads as TGTGCCAGCAGCGCTGACTCCGCGGTCCCAATTATGAACACTGAAGCTTTCTTT. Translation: CASSADSAVPIMNTEAFF.

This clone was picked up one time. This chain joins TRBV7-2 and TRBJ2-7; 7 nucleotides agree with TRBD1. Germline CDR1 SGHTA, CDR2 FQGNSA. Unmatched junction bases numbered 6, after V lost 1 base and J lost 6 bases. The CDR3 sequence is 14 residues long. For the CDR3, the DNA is TGTGCCAGCAGCTTAGAGAGGGGGCCCAGCGAGCAGTACTTC. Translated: CASSLERGPSEQYF.

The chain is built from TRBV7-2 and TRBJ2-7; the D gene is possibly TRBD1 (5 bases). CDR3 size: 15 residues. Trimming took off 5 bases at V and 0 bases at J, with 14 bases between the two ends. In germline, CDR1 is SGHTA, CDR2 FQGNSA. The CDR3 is CASSDKGSFSYEQYF. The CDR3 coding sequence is TGTGCCAGCAGCGACAAGGGGTCCTTCTCCTACGAGCAGTACTTC.

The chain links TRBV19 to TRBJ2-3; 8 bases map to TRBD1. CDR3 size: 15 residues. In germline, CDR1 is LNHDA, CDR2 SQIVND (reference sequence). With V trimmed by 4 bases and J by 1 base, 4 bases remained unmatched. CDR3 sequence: CASSTPTGGTDTQYF. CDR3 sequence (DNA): TGTGCCAGTAGTACCCCGACAGGGGGCACAGATACGCAGTATTTT.

CDR3 nucleotide sequence: TGTGCCAGCAGCTTCACCGAGACAGGGAGCGGCTACAATGAGCAGTTCTTC. Translated, it gives CASSFTETGSGYNEQFF. The chain has TRBV7-9 and TRBJ2-1; 7 bases fit TRBD1. The CDR3 is 17 amino acids. V trimming: 3 bases; J trimming: 3 bases; junction bases outside the gene matches: 11. The germline V gene encodes CDR1 SEHNR and CDR2 FQNEAQ (reference sequence).

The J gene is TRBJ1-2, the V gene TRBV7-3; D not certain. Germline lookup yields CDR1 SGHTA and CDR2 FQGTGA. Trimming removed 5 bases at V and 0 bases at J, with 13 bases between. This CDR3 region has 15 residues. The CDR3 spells CASSLLSGTNYGYTF. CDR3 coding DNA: TGTGCCAGCAGCCTCCTGTCGGGAACTAACTATGGCTACACCTTC.

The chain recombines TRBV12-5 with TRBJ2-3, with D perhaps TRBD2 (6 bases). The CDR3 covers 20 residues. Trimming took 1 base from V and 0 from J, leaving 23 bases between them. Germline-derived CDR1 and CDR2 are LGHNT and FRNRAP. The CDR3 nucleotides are TGTGCTAGTGGTTTGGGAGTAAGCCAACTGGGGGGAGCTAGCACAGATACGCAGTATTTT. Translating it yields CASGLGVSQLGGASTDTQYF.

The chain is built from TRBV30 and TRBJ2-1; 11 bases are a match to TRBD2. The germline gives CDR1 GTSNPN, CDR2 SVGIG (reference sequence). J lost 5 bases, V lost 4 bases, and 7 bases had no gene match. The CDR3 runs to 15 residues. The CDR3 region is CAWNQSLAGDNEQFF. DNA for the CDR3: TGTGCCTGGAATCAGTCACTAGCGGGAGACAATGAGCAGTTCTTC.

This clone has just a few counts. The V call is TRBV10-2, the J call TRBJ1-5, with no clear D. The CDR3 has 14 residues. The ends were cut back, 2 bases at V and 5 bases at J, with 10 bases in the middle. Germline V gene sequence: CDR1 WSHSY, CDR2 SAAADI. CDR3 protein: CASSENSGHQPQHF. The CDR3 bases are TGCGCCAGCAGTGAGAACAGCGGTCATCAGCCCCAGCATTTT.

Written as DNA, the CDR3 is TGTGCCAGCAGTCTCGATTTGAGCTCCTACGAGCAGTACTTC. It is translated as CASSLDLSSYEQYF. The rearrangement joins TRBV6-1 to TRBJ2-7, with D hard to call. Between the trimmed V and J ends, which lost 5 bases and 0 bases, there was a span of 11 bases. The CDR3 extends over 14 amino acids. Looked up from germline, CDR1 is MNHNS and CDR2 is SASEGT.

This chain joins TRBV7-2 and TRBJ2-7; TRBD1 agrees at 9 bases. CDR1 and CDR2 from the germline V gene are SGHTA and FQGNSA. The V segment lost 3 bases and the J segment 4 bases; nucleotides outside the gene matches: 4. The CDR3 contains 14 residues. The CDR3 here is CASSFRTGEYEQYF. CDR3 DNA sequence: TGTGCCAGCAGCTTCCGGACAGGGGAATACGAGCAGTACTTC.

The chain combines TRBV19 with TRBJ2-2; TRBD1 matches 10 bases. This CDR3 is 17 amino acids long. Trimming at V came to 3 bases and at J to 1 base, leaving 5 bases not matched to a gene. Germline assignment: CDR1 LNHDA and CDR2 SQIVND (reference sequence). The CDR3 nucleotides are TGTGCCAGTAGTATGCGGGACAGGGGACTGAACACCGGGGAGCTGTTTTTT. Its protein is CASSMRDRGLNTGELFF.

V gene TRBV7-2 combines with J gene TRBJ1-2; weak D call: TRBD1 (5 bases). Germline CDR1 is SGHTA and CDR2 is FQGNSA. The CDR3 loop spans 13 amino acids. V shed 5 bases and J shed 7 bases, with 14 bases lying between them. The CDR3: CASSTSTGCGYTF. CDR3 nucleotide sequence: TGTGCCAGCAGCACAAGTACAGGTTGTGGCTACACCTTC.

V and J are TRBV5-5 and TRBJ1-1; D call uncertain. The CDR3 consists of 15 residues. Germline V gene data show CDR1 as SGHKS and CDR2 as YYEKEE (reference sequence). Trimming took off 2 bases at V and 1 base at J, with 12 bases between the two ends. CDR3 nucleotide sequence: TGTGCCAGCAGCTTAGAGGCAAGCAAGAACACTGAAGCTTTCTTT. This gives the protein CASSLEASKNTEAFF.

In DNA form, the CDR3 reads TGTGCCAGCACCTTACCGGGGAACACCGGGGAGCTGTTTTTT. This translates into CASTLPGNTGELFF. The chain joins TRBV6-5 to TRBJ2-2; D is unclear. Germline V lookup: CDR1 MNHEY, CDR2 SVGAGI. V gave up 7 bases and J gave up 1 base, with 10 bases separating them. This CDR3 spans 14 amino acids.

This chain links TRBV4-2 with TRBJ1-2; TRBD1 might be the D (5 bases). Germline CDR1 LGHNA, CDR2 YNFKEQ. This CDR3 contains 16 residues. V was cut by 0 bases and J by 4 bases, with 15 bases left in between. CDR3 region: CASSQERQGVTYGYTF. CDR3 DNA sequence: TGTGCCAGCAGCCAAGAAAGGCAGGGCGTTACCTATGGCTACACCTTC.

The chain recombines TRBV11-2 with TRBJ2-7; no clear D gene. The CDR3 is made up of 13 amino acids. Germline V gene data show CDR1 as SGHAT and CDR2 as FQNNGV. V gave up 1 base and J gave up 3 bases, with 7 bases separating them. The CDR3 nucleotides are TGTGCCAGCAGCTTAGGTTTAGTCTACGAGCAGTACTTC. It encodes CASSLGLVYEQYF. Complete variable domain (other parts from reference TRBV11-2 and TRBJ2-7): EAGVAQSPRYKIIEKRQSVAFWCNPISGHATLYWYQQILGQGPKLLIQFQNNGVVDDSQLPKDRFSAERLKGVDSTLKIQPAKLEDSAVYLCASSLGLVYEQYFGPGTRLTVT.

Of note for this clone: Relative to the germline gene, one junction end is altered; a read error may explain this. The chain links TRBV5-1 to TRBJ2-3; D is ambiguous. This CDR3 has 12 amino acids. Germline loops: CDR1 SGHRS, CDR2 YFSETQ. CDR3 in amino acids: CAGSHNTDTQYF. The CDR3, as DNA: TGCGCCGGCAGTCACAACACAGATACGCAGTATTTT.

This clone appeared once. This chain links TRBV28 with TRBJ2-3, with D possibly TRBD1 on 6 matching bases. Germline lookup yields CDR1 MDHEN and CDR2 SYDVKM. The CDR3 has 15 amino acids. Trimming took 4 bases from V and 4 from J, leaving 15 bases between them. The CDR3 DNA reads TGTGCCAGCAGTTCTCAGGGGAGTGGGGCAGATACGCAGTATTTT. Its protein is CASSSQGSGADTQYF.

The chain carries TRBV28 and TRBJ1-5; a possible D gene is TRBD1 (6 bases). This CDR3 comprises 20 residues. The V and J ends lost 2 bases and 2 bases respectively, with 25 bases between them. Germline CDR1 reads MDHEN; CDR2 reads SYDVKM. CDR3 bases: TGTGCCAGCAGTTTAAGTGGGTGGCAGGGGAACTTCCGAGGCAATCAGCCCCAGCATTTT. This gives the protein CASSLSGWQGNFRGNQPQHF.

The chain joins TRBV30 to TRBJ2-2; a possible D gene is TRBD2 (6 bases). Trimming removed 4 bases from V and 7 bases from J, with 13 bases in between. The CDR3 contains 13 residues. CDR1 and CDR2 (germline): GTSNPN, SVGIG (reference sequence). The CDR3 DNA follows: TGTGCCTGGACCCCTGGAGGGATCGGGGAGCTGTTTTTT. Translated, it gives CAWTPGGIGELFF.

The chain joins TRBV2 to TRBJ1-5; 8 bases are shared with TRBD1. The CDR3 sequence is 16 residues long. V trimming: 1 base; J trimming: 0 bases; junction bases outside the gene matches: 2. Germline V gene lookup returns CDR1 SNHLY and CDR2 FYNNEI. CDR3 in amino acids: CASSEGQGTSNQPQHF. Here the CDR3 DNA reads TGTGCCAGCAGTGAAGGACAGGGGACTAGCAATCAGCCCCAGCATTTT.

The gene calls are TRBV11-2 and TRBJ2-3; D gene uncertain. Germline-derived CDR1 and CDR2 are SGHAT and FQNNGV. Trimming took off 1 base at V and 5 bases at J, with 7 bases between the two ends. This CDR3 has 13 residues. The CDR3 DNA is TGTGCCAGCAGCTTAGGCTCAGGAGATACGCAGTATTTT. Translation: CASSLGSGDTQYF.

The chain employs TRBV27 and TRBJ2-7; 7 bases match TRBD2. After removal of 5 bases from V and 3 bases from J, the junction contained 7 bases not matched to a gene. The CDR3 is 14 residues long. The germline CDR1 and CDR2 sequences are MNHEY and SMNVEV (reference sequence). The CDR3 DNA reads TGTGCCAGCAGTCCCCTGGGACTAAACTACGAGCAGTACTTC. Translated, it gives CASSPLGLNYEQYF.

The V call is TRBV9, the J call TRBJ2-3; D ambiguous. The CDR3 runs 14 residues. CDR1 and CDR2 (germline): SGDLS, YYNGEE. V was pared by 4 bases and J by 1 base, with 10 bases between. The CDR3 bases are TGTGCCAGCAGCTCTCGACTTCGCACAGATACGCAGTATTTT. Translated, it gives CASSSRLRTDTQYF.

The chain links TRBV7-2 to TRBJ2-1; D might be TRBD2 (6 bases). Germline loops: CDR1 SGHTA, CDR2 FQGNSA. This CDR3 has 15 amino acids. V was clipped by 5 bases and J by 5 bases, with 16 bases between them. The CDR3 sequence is CASSPRGLTDNEQFF. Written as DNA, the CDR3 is TGTGCCAGCAGCCCACGGGGACTTACAGACAATGAGCAGTTCTTC.

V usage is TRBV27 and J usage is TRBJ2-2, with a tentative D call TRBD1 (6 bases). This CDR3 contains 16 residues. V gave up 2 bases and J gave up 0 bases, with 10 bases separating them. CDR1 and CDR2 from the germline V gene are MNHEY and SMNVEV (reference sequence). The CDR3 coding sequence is TGTGCCAGCAGTTTAGGGGCAGGGGCGAACACCGGGGAGCTGTTTTTT. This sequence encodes CASSLGAGANTGELFF.